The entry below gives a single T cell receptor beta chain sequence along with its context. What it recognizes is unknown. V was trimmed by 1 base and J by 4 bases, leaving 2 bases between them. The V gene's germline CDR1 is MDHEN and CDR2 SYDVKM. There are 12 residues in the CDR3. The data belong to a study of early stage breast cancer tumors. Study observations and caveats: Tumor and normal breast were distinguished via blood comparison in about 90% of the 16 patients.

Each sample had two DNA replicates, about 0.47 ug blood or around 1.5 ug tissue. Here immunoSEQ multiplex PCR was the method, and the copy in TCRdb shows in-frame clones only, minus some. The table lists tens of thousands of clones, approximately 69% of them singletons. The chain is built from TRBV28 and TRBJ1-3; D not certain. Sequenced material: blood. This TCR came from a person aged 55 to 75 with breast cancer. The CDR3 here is CASSLYGNTIYF. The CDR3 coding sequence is TGTGCCAGCAGTTTATACGGAAACACCATATATTTT.